The 21 T cell receptor beta chains below come from one sample, sequenced in a study of early T cells in non-severe SARS-CoV-2 infection. MiXCR, applied by TCRdb to the 5' RACE reads, yields one record per CDR3 protein. Here the sample spans 45,000 to 50,000 distinct CDR3 sequences, 4.5% to 7% being singletons. Sequences were obtained from whole blood. These receptors were obtained from an adult who was a healthcare worker with PCR-confirmed SARS-CoV-2 infection or an uninfected control (not recorded which).

This clonotype was seen only a few times. The chain employs TRBV27 and TRBJ1-6; D is uncertain. The V end lost 2 bases, the J end lost 6 bases, and 8 bases lay between the germline ends. The CDR3 loop spans 14 amino acids. The V gene's germline CDR1 is MNHEY and CDR2 SMNVEV (reference sequence). The CDR3 loop is CASSLRPINSPLHF. The CDR3 DNA is TGTGCCAGCAGTTTACGACCGATTAATTCACCCCTCCACTTT.

The rearrangement uses TRBV5-1 and TRBJ2-7; the D gene could be TRBD1 or TRBD2 (5 bases each). Deletions cut 4 bases from V and 6 bases from J, with 14 bases between. The germline V gene encodes CDR1 SGHRS and CDR2 YFSETQ. This CDR3 is 13 amino acids long. The CDR3 nucleotides read TGCGCCAGCAGCCTGGGACCGGTGGGCGAGCAGTACTTC. Encoded protein: CASSLGPVGEQYF.

DNA for the CDR3: TGTGCCAGCAGCTCGGGACAGGGTGGGTACAATGAGCAGTTCTTC. Its protein is CASSSGQGGYNEQFF. The chain carries TRBV7-3 and TRBJ2-1, with 9 bases identical to TRBD1. In germline, CDR1 is SGHTA, CDR2 FQGTGA. V lost 4 bases to trimming and J lost 4 bases; unmatched junction nucleotides: 5. The CDR3 is made up of 15 amino acids.

This clonotype was seen ten or more times. The J gene is TRBJ2-1, the V gene TRBV4-1; 8 nucleotides align to TRBD2. With V trimmed by 1 base and J by 3 bases, 23 bases remained unmatched. This CDR3 has 22 residues. The germline V gene encodes CDR1 MGHRA and CDR2 YSYEKL. The CDR3 region is CASSQVVTRTSRTRVVYNEQFF. In nucleotides, the CDR3 is TGCGCCAGCAGCCAAGTTGTGACCCGGACTAGCCGAACCCGGGTAGTCTACAATGAGCAGTTCTTC.

Ten or more counts support this clonotype. V gene TRBV6-6 combines with J gene TRBJ2-2; D is possibly TRBD1 (6 bases). In germline, CDR1 is MNHNY, CDR2 SVGAGI (reference sequence). V was shortened by 7 bases and J by 1 base, with 10 bases between the two germline ends. This CDR3 is 14 amino acids long. CDR3 nucleotide sequence: TGTGCCAGCACCGGACAGAAGAACACCGGGGAGCTGTTTTTT. It translates to CASTGQKNTGELFF.

This clonotype has a handful of counts. The V and J genes are TRBV19 and TRBJ2-5; D is possibly TRBD1 (5 bases). This CDR3 has 15 amino acids. Germline lookup yields CDR1 LNHDA and CDR2 SQIVND (reference sequence). The V end lost 6 bases, the J end lost 4 bases, and 18 bases lay between the germline ends. CDR3 region: CASRRLSRVGETQYF. The CDR3 bases are TGTGCCAGTAGAAGACTCTCCAGGGTCGGAGAGACCCAGTACTTC.

This clonotype was counted at least ten times. The chain uses TRBV7-8 and TRBJ1-6; possibly TRBD1 for D (5 bases). CDR1 SGHVS and CDR2 FQNEAQ come from the germline V gene. The CDR3 length is 18 residues. V was trimmed by 4 bases and J by 4 bases, leaving 20 bases between them. The CDR3 sequence: CASSSDTPGDSYNSPLHF. DNA for the CDR3: TGTGCCAGCAGCTCCGATACCCCGGGGGACTCTTATAATTCACCCCTCCACTTT.

This clonotype was counted ten times or more. The rearrangement uses TRBV11-2 and TRBJ1-2; tentative D call: TRBD1 (5 bases). V lost 8 bases and J lost 0, with 10 bases in between. CDR3 length: 13 amino acids. CDR1 is SGHAT and CDR2 is FQNNGV in the germline V gene. CDR3 region: CASADRANYGYTF. The CDR3 DNA is TGTGCCAGCGCAGACAGAGCTAACTATGGCTACACCTTC.

This clonotype was found many times. The CDR3 DNA reads as TGTGCCAGTAGACTTCCGGGCCAAAGGAATTCACCCCTCCACTTT. This sequence encodes CASRLPGQRNSPLHF. The V gene is TRBV19, the J gene TRBJ1-6; D is undetermined. This CDR3 is built from 15 residues. Trimming left V 6 bases short and J 7 bases short, with 16 bases between. Germline V gene lookup returns CDR1 LNHDA and CDR2 SQIVND (reference sequence).

This clonotype was recorded many times. The V call is TRBV2, the J call TRBJ2-1; D tentatively fits TRBD1 or TRBD2 (6 bases each). This CDR3 has 14 amino acids. CDR1 and CDR2 (germline): SNHLY, FYNNEI. V was cut by 6 bases and J by 5 bases, with 14 bases left in between. This CDR3 reads CASRRRGAHNEQFF. CDR3 in DNA: TGTGCCAGCAGGCGAAGGGGGGCGCACAATGAGCAGTTCTTC.

This clonotype was detected ten times or more. The chain joins TRBV6-5 to TRBJ2-1; D is ambiguous. The V gene's germline CDR1 is MNHEY and CDR2 SVGAGI. The CDR3 spans 11 residues. V was shortened by 6 bases and J by 6 bases, with 6 bases between the two germline ends. CDR3 protein: CASSHRNEQFF. DNA for the CDR3: TGTGCCAGCAGCCACCGCAATGAGCAGTTCTTC.

This clonotype was picked up many times. The V gene is TRBV7-6, the J gene TRBJ2-5; 8 nucleotides align to TRBD2. The CDR3 has 15 amino acids. The trim removed 3 bases at V and 2 bases at J, leaving 5 bases unmatched. Germline V CDR1 and CDR2: SGHVS, FNYEAQ. The CDR3 region is CASSFGGGTQETQYF. The CDR3 nucleotides are TGTGCCAGCAGCTTTGGCGGGGGGACTCAAGAGACCCAGTACTTC.

This clonotype was recorded many times. The rearrangement links TRBV7-3 to TRBJ1-6, with D possibly matching TRBD1 (5 bases). Germline V lookup: CDR1 SGHTA, CDR2 FQGTGA. Trimming cost V 3 bases and J 2 bases, with 8 bases left between them. CDR3 length equals 15 residues. CDR3 coding DNA: TGTGCCAGCAGCTTGGGCAGGGCCTATAATTCACCCCTCCACTTT. Protein product: CASSLGRAYNSPLHF.

This clonotype was recorded at least ten times. The V and J genes are TRBV29-1 and TRBJ2-5; either TRBD1 or TRBD2 may fit D (5 bases each). Deletions cut 6 bases from V and 6 bases from J, with 17 bases between. Germline V gives CDR1 SQVTM, CDR2 ANQGSEA. The CDR3 consists of 13 residues. CDR3 sequence reads: CSVEWGKVKTQYF. In DNA, the CDR3 is TGCAGCGTAGAATGGGGGAAGGTAAAGACCCAGTACTTC.

This clonotype was observed a handful of times. The chain is built from TRBV20-1 and TRBJ2-1, with 9 bases that match TRBD2. The CDR3 is 18 residues long. Germline trimming cut 5 bases from V and 0 bases from J; bases unmatched to any gene: 14. Looked up from germline, CDR1 is DFQATT and CDR2 is SNEGSKA (reference sequence). The CDR3 DNA sequence: TGCAGTGCTCTCAGCAGCGGGAGGTCGTACCGCTCCTACAATGAGCAGTTCTTC. This codes for CSALSSGRSYRSYNEQFF.

This clonotype has more than one count but fewer than ten. The J gene is TRBJ2-2, the V gene TRBV7-9; 8 nucleotides align to TRBD2. Unmatched junction bases numbered 6, after V lost 5 bases and J lost 1 base. Germline CDR1 is SEHNR and CDR2 is FQNEAQ (reference sequence). The CDR3 has 16 residues. CDR3 nucleotide sequence: TGTGCCAGCAGCATACAGCGGGAGTGGAACACCGGGGAGCTGTTTTTT. It encodes CASSIQREWNTGELFF.

There are many counts of this clonotype. The V and J genes are TRBV20-1 and TRBJ1-2; 8 nucleotides match TRBD1. Unmatched junction bases numbered 5, after V lost 5 bases and J lost 0 bases. The CDR3 runs 14 residues. The germline V gene encodes CDR1 DFQATT and CDR2 SNEGSKA (reference sequence). The CDR3 bases are TGCAGTGCTGGTCCGGACAGGGCTAACTATGGCTACACCTTC. Translated: CSAGPDRANYGYTF.

The CDR3 loop reads CATQTAGNQPQHF. CDR3 DNA sequence: TGTGCCACCCAAACGGCGGGTAATCAGCCCCAGCATTTT. The chain employs TRBV10-3 and TRBJ1-5; D remains ambiguous. CDR3 length: 13 residues. The germline V gene encodes CDR1 ENHRY and CDR2 SYGVKD. V lost 10 bases, J lost 4 bases, and 14 bases lay in between.

This clonotype was found many times. The V call is TRBV7-8, the J call TRBJ1-2; D uncertain. V lost 4 bases, J lost 0 bases, and 6 bases lay in between. Germline loops: CDR1 SGHVS, CDR2 FQNEAQ. The CDR3 totals 13 residues. In DNA, the CDR3 is TGTGCCAGCAGCTCTAACGCTAACTATGGCTACACCTTC. This translates into CASSSNANYGYTF.

A note on this clonotype: A much larger clone differs by one base, so this may be a read error. The gene calls are TRBV2 and TRBJ1-2; D remains unclear. Trimming shortened V by 2 bases and J by 2 bases, and 0 bases separated the two germline ends. This CDR3 has 11 amino acids. Germline CDR1 SNHLY, CDR2 FYNNEI. For the CDR3, the DNA is TGTGCCAGCAGTGAAAACTATGGCTACACCTTC. As protein: CASSENYGYTF.

V gene TRBV29-1 combines with J gene TRBJ2-3; no clear D. There are 13 residues in the CDR3. Per the germline V gene, CDR1 is SQVTM and CDR2 is ANQGSEA. Trimming left V 5 bases short and J 5 bases short, with 14 bases between. CDR3 sequence reads: CSVTATLRDTQYF. Written as DNA, the CDR3 is TGCAGCGTTACCGCGACCCTAAGAGATACGCAGTATTTT.